This T cell receptor (beta chain) was obtained from a study of cytomegalovirus exposure and HLA in healthy donors. As concerns this clone: Its specificity is not known.

The CDR3 is 15 amino acids. General study points: V- and J-gene trimming of TCR beta was linked (in a later analysis) to a missense DCLRE1C variant.

The PCR ran on 60 Vbeta and 13 Jbeta primers. Data came from immunoSEQ multiplex PCR; TCRdb stores just in-frame clones and leaves some out. Of roughly 160,000 clones listed, roughly 80% are singletons. Material for sequencing was PBMCs. The sequence came from a woman aged 50 to 60 in good health and CMV-seronegative. The chain has TRBV21-1 and TRBJ1-5; the table gives TRBD1 as D, unverified against the DNA. TRBV21-1 is a known pseudogene. CDR3 DNA: TGTGCCAGCAGCAATTTCGCCAGGGGGCATCAGCCCCAGCATTTT. Its translation is CASSNFARGHQPQHF.